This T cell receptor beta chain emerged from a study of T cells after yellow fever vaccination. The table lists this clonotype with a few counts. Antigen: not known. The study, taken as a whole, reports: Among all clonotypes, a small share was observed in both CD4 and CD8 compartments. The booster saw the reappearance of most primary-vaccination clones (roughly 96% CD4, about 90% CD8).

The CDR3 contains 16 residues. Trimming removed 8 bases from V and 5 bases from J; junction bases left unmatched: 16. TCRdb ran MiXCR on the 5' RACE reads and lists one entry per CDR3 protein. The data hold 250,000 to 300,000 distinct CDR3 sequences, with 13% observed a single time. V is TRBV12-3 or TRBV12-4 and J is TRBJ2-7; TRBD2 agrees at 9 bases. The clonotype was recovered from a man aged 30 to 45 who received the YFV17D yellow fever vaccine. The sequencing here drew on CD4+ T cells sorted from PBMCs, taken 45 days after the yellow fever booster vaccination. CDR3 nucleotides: TGTGCCAGCGGGAGTCTAGCGGGACAAAAGGGGAACGAGCAGTACTTC. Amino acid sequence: CASGSLAGQKGNEQYF.